This TCR beta chain was identified during a study of technical replicates of blood from four donors. The protocol was immunoSEQ multiplex PCR, while the TCRdb copy is restricted to in-frame clones and leaves out a portion. The sample records nearly 80,000 clones, about 92% being singletons. V gave up 8 bases and J gave up 1 base, with 12 bases separating them. The V gene's germline CDR1 is MNHNS and CDR2 SASEGT. CDR3 length: 13 residues. This clone was seen only a few times. Sequencing was carried out using T cells isolated from PBMCs. This chain links TRBV6-1 with TRBJ2-7; maybe TRBD1 (5 bases). This TCR came from a human donor in good health. CDR3 amino acids: CASQRGPSYEQYF. CDR3 coding DNA: TGTGCCAGCCAAAGGGGCCCGTCCTACGAGCAGTACTTC.